The T cell receptor beta chain under discussion was sequenced for a study of PD-L1 blockade in urothelial cancer. Whole-study context: Between 0 and 3 chemotherapy regimens preceded treatment for each patient.

CDR1 is MNHEY, CDR2 SMNVEV, per germline (reference sequence). J gave up 5 bases and V 7 bases, and 11 bases lay outside the gene matches. This CDR3 region has 15 residues. Synthetic TCR analog templates were added to each PCR reaction. Amplified housekeeping genes served to quantify FFPE tumor DNA. Clones were read by immunoSEQ multiplex PCR, and TCRdb kept only the in-frame ones, dropping some. Here the sample spans about 36,000 clones, roughly a third being singletons. Comments on this clone: What it binds is unknown.

General study results and limits: More tumor-infiltrating T lymphocytes were found in patients who had durable benefit.

The sequencing here drew on tumor tissue, taken before atezolizumab (anti-PD-L1) treatment. The source of this sequence is a man in his sixties with urothelial cancer. The chain recombines TRBV27 with TRBJ1-2, with TRBD1 matching 9 bases. CDR3 residues: CASTQALTGGYGYTF. In DNA form, the CDR3 reads TGTGCCAGCACCCAAGCCCTGACAGGGGGGTATGGCTACACCTTC.